The clone carrying this T cell receptor (beta chain) appeared a single time. The target antigen is unknown. The PCR was carried out with 60 Vbeta primers and 13 Jbeta primers. Libraries were prepared by immunoSEQ multiplex PCR; TCRdb keeps only in-frame clonotypes and omits some of them. The table records about 96,000 clones, approximately 75% of them present only once. V lost 3 bases, J lost 5 bases, and 10 bases lay in between. Germline-derived CDR1 and CDR2 are MDHEN and SYDVKM. CDR3 size: 13 residues. This sample was taken from a study of cytomegalovirus exposure and HLA in healthy donors. Findings and caveats of the study: About 87% or about 30% of the time was how often most TCR beta V segments were productive, according to an earlier analysis. In vitro work confirmed that a few CMV-associated chains recognize CMV antigens.

The sequence derives from a female donor in good health and CMV-seropositive. The chain carries TRBV28 and TRBJ1-2, with D possibly matching TRBD1 (5 bases). Sequenced input: PBMCs. The CDR3 DNA reads TGTGCCAGCAGTTTCTCAGGGAAATATGGCTACACCTTC. Translation: CASSFSGKYGYTF.